The 5 T cell receptor beta chains below were found in one sample sequenced in a study of OX40 agonist ivuxolimab in advanced cancers. Sequenced by immunoSEQ multiplex PCR; TCRdb stores in-frame clones only, minus some. The top ten clones hold 0.65% of a sample with 80,000 or so clones, roughly 92% of them seen once. The sample consisted of CD4+ or CD8+ T cells sorted from blood, taken in a trial of the OX40 agonist ivuxolimab. These receptor sequences come from an adult with an advanced solid tumor such as melanoma, head and neck, liver or kidney cancer.

With regard to this clone: Other DNA sequences within the sample encode an identical CDR3. The chain is built from TRBV5-1 and TRBJ2-7, with no clear D. With 3 bases removed from V and 2 bases from J, the gap between germline ends came to 3 bases. Germline values: CDR1 SGHRS, CDR2 YFSETQ. The CDR3 contains 11 residues. The CDR3 bases are TGCGCCAGCAGCTCCACCTACGAGCAGTACTTC. Amino acids: CASSSTYEQYF.

The chain is built from TRBV5-1 and TRBJ1-4; D call uncertain. Trimming took 7 bases from V and 0 from J, leaving 10 bases between them. This CDR3 contains 14 residues. Germline CDR1 SGHRS, CDR2 YFSETQ. The CDR3 DNA follows: TGCGCCAGCCGAATATCGGCAACTAATGAAAAACTGTTTTTT. Encoded protein: CASRISATNEKLFF.

In its sample, this clone was seen once. The J gene is TRBJ1-5, the V gene TRBV12-5, with D tentatively TRBD1 (5 bases). The V end was cut by 3 bases, the J end by 6 bases, with 15 bases between. The CDR3 is 15 residues long. The germline V gene encodes CDR1 LGHNT and CDR2 FRNRAP. CDR3 protein: CASGLEGDSGQPQHF. The CDR3 DNA follows: TGTGCTAGTGGTTTAGAAGGGGACTCTGGTCAGCCCCAGCATTTT. The variable domain in full, completed from reference TRBV12-5 and TRBJ1-5, reads DARVTQTPRHKVTEMGQEVTMRCQPILGHNTVFWYRQTMMQGLELLAYFRNRAPLDDSGMPKDRFSAEMPDATLATLKIQPSEPRDSAVYFCASGLEGDSGQPQHFGDGTRLSIL.

In nucleotides, the CDR3 is TGTGCCAGCAGCGTACAGGGAGGTGGTGAAAAACTGTTTTTT. This codes for CASSVQGGGEKLFF. The chain has TRBV9 and TRBJ1-4; a weak D match, TRBD1 (5 bases). The ends were cut back, 1 base at V and 7 bases at J, with 11 bases in the middle. CDR3 length: 14 amino acids. CDR1 SGDLS and CDR2 YYNGEE come from the germline V gene.

This chain uses TRBV2 with TRBJ2-7; 8 bases agree with TRBD2. Germline values: CDR1 SNHLY, CDR2 FYNNEI. The CDR3 has 14 residues. The V gene end was trimmed by 3 bases and the J gene end by 7 bases; junction bases not matched to a gene: 8. The CDR3 here is CASSEGLGAVEQYF. The CDR3 DNA reads TGTGCCAGCAGTGAGGGACTAGGGGCCGTGGAGCAGTACTTC. Variable domain in full (rest from reference TRBV2 and TRBJ2-7): EPEVTQTPSHQVTQMGQEVILRCVPISNHLYFYWYRQILGQKVEFLVSFYNNEISEKSEIFDDQFSVERPDGSNFTLKIRSTKLEDSAMYFCASSEGLGAVEQYFGPGTRLTVT.